There are many counts of the clone carrying this TCR beta chain. As yet, its antigen is unknown. The germline gives CDR1 LGHDT, CDR2 YNNKEL (reference sequence). The CDR3 is 14 amino acids. V was cut by 2 bases and J by 8 bases, with 13 bases left in between. MiXCR, run by TCRdb on the RT-PCR reads, gives a single entry per CDR3 protein. This table has roughly 150,000 distinct CDR3 sequences, around 9.9% appearing once. This entry comes from a study of response to subunit inactivated influenza vaccine. Study-wide points: Each seasonal flu vaccination may recruit only limited new T cells, authors suggested.

Source: non-naive T cells sorted from PBMCs, taken 45 days after vaccination. The chain recombines TRBV3-1 with TRBJ2-1, with D unresolved. The TCR sequence derives from a middle-aged man who received an inactivated influenza vaccine. In DNA form, the CDR3 reads TGTGCCAGCAGCCAATGGGAAAGGGCACATGAGCAGTTCTTC. It yields the protein CASSQWERAHEQFF.